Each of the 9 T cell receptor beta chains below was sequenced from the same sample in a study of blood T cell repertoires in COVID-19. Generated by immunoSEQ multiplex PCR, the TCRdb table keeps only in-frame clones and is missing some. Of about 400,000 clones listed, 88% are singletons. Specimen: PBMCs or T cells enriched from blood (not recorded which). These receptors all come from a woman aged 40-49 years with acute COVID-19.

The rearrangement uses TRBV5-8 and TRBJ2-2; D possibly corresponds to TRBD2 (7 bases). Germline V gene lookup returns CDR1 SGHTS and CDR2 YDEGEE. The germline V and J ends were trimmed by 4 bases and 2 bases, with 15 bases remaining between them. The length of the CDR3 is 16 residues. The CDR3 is CASSRLRGANTGELFF. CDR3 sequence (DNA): TGTGCCAGCAGCCGACTACGGGGGGCCAACACCGGGGAGCTGTTTTTT.

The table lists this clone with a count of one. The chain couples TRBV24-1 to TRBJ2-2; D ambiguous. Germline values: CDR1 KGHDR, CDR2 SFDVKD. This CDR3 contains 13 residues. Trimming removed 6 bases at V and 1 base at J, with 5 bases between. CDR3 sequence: CATSFVNTGELFF. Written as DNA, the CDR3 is TGTGCCACCAGTTTCGTGAACACCGGGGAGCTGTTTTTT.

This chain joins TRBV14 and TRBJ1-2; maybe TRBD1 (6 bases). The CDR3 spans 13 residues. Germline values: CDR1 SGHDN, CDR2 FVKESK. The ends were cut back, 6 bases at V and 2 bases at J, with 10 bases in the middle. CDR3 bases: TGTGCCAGCAGTTCGGACAGAAACTATGGCTACACCTTC. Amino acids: CASSSDRNYGYTF.

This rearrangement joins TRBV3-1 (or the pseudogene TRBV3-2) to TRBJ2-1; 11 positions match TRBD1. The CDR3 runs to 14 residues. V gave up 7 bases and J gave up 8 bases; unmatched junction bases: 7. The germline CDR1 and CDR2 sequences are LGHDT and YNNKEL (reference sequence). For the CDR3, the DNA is TGTGCCAGCACCCGCGGGACAGGGGGACATGAGCAGTTCTTC. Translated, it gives CASTRGTGGHEQFF.

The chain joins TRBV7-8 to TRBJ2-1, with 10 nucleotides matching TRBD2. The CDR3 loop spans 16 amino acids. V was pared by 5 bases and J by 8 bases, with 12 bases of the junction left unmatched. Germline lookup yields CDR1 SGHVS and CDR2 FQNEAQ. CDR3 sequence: CASSRDLSGGAYEQFF. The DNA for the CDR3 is TGTGCCAGCAGCCGAGACCTGAGCGGGGGGGCCTATGAGCAGTTCTTC. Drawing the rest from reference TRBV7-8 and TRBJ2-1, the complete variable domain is GAGVSQSPRYKVAKRGQDVALRCDPISGHVSLFWYQQALGQGPEFLTYFQNEAQLDKSGLPSDRFFAERPEGSVSTLKIQRTQQEDSAVYLCASSRDLSGGAYEQFFGPGTRLTVL.

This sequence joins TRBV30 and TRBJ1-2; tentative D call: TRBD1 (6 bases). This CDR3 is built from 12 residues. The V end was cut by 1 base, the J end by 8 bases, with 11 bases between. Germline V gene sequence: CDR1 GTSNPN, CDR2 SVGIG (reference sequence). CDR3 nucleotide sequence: TGTGCCTGGAGTGGCCAAAGGGGGGGCTACACCTTC. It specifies CAWSGQRGGYTF.

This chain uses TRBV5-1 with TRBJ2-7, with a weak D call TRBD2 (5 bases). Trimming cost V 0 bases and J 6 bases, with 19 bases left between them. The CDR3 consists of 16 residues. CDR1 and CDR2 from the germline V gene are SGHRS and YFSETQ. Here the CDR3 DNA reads TGCGCCAGCAGCTTGGTAGGCAGTCTGCTAGCCGGCGAGCAGTACTTC. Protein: CASSLVGSLLAGEQYF.

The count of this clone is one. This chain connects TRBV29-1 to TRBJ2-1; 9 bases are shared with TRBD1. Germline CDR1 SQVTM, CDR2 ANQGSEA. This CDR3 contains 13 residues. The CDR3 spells CNRRDREAEKQFF. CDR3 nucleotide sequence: TGCAACAGGAGGGACAGGGAGGCGGAGAAGCAGTTCTTC.

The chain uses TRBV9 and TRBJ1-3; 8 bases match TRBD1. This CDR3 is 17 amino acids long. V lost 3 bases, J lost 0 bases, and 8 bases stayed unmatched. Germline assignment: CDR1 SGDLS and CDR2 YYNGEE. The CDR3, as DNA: TGTGCCAGCAGCGACGGACAGGGACTAAACTCTGGAAACACCATATATTTT. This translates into CASSDGQGLNSGNTIYF. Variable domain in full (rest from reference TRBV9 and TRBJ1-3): DSGVTQTPKHLITATGQRVTLRCSPRSGDLSVYWYQQSLDQGLQFLIQYYNGEERAKGNILERFSAQQFPDLHSELNLSSLELGDSALYFCASSDGQGLNSGNTIYFGEGSWLTVV.